Described below is a single T cell receptor (beta chain) sequence and its context. The antigen is undetermined. Amplification used 60 Vbeta primers and 13 Jbeta primers. Some clones are missing from TCRdb's copy, which holds only in-frame ones; the method was immunoSEQ multiplex PCR. The sample's table shows roughly 31,000 clones. The record originates from a study of cytomegalovirus exposure and HLA in healthy donors. With 0 bases removed from V and 7 bases from J, the gap between germline ends came to 10 bases. Germline V lookup: CDR1 MNHNS, CDR2 SASEGT. The CDR3 is 13 amino acids. Study-level findings and limits: Excluded: some indistinguishable V segments such as TRBV6-2 and TRBV6-3. Reportedly, HLA-A and HLA-B alleles of most subjects were accurately predicted from TCR beta.

The V gene is TRBV6-1, the J gene TRBJ2-7; D gene unclear. The TCR sequence derives from a man in his thirties or forties in good health and CMV-seronegative. Sequenced sample: PBMCs. The CDR3 DNA reads as TGTGCCAGCAGTGAAGCGCAAACCACTGAGCAGTACTTC. Translated: CASSEAQTTEQYF.